This T cell receptor (beta chain) was sequenced in a study of shared clonotypes between healthy human individuals. For the study at large: Each donor contributed plates that comprised three CD4 naive, three CD4 memory, two CD8 naive and one CD8 memory. Study-level findings and limits: Sampling was confined to blood; repertoires within tissues likely differ.

The CDR3 loop spans 15 amino acids. V gave up 3 bases and J gave up 3 bases; unmatched junction bases: 8. Germline V CDR1 and CDR2: SGHVS, FQNEAQ. In the naive CD8 group, cells lacked CD45RO and were positively selected for CCR7, so terminally differentiated effector memory CD45RA+ cells were left out. Adult donors, all healthy and HIV-negative, had no recent acute infections or vaccinations. The protocol was immunoSEQ multiplex PCR, while the TCRdb copy is restricted to in-frame clones and leaves out a portion. The table lists about 2.1 million clones, just under 95% of them singletons. Turning to this clone: The antigen remains undetermined.

The material sequenced was naive CD8+ T cells from PBMCs. The sequence was obtained from a man between 18 and 29 years old in good health. Some clones in this sample may be carry-over from other donors' samples. V is TRBV7-8 and J is TRBJ2-7; 7 nucleotides align to TRBD2. The chain's CDR3 is CASSFASGYLYEQYF. The CDR3 region has the DNA TGTGCCAGCAGCTTTGCTAGCGGTTACCTCTACGAGCAGTACTTC.